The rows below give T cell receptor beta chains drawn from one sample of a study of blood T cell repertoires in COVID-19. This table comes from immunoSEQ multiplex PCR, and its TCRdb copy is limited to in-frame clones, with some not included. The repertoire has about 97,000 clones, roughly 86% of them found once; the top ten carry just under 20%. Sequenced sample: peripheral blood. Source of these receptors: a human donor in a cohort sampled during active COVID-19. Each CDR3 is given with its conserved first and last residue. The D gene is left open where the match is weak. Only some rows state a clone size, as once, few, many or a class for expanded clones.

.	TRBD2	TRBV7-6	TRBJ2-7	TGTGCCAGCAGCAAAGGGAGGGGTCCCCTCTACGAGCAGTACTTC	CASSKGRGPLYEQYF
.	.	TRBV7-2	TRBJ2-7	TGTGCCAGCAGCACCCCGCCGATAGTCTACGAGCAGTACTTC	CASSTPPIVYEQYF
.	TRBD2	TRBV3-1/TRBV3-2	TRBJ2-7	TGTGCCAGCAGCCCACTAGCGGGAGTGGCCTACGAGCAGTACTTC	CASSPLAGVAYEQYF
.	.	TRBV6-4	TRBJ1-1	TGTGCCAGCAGTCAGGGAATGAACACTGAAGCTTTCTTT	CASSQGMNTEAFF
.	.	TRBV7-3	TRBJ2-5	TGTGCCAGCAGCTTAACTGGTCGTAGATCCGGAGAGACCCAGTACTTC	CASSLTGRRSGETQYF
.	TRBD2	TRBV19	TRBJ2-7	TGTGCCAGTAGTCTTACCGGGACTAGGGAAGACGAGCAGTACTTC	CASSLTGTREDEQYF
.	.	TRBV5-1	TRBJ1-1	TGCGCCAGCAGCTTGGATCACAGCACCGAAGCTTTCTTT	CASSLDHSTEAFF
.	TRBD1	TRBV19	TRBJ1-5	TGTGCCAGTAGTATAGTACAGGGGTATAGCAATCAGCCCCAGCATTTT	CASSIVQGYSNQPQHF
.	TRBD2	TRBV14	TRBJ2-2	TGTGCCAGCAGCCAGCTAAGAGGTCTAGCGGGACACCCCGGGGAGCTGTTTTTT	CASSQLRGLAGHPGELFF
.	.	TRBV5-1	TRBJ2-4	TGCGCCAGCAGCTACTTAGCCAAAAACATTCAGTACTTC	CASSYLAKNIQYF
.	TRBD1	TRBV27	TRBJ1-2	TGTGCCAGCTGCGAACAGGGGGCCCTCTATGGCTACACCTTC	CASCEQGALYGYTF
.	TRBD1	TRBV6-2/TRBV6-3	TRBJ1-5	TGTGCCAGCAGTTTTATGACAGGGGGCAACGGCAATCAGCCCCAGCATTTT	CASSFMTGGNGNQPQHF
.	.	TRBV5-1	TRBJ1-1	TGCGCCAGCAGCTTGCAGGGGAACACTGAAGCTTTCTTT	CASSLQGNTEAFF
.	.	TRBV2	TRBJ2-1	TGTGCCACCACTTCCACAAGGGGAACCTACAATGAGCAGTTCTTC	CATTSTRGTYNEQFF
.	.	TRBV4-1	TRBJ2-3	TGCGCCAGCAGCCAAGCGACTAGCACAGATACGCAGTATTTT	CASSQATSTDTQYF
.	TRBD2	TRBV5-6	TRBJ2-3	TGTGCCAGCAGCTTCTGGGTCGGGGCGGGAGATCCAGATACGCAGTATTTT	CASSFWVGAGDPDTQYF
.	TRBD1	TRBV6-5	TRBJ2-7	TGTGCCAGCAGCGGTGGACAGGGGGAGGTGCAGTACTTC	CASSGGQGEVQYF
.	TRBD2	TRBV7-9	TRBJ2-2	TGTGCCAGCAGCTTCCTACTGGGAGGGGTCACCGGGGAGCTGTTTTTT	CASSFLLGGVTGELFF
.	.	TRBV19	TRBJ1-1	TGTGCCAGCAGTATTGGGTGGCAGGGTGAAGCTTTCTTT	CASSIGWQGEAFF
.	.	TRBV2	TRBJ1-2	TGTGCCAGCAGTGACCGACTGGACAGTGGGGGCTACACCTTC	CASSDRLDSGGYTF
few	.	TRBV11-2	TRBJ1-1	TGTGCCAGCAGCTCCACACAGGGTGCGGAAGCTTTCTTT	CASSSTQGAEAFF
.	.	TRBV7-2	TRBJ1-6	TGTGCCAGCAGCTTATCGGGAATTAATTCACCCCTCCACTTT	CASSLSGINSPLHF
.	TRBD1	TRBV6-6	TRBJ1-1	TGTGCCAGCGCGACAGGGTTGGCTGCTGAAGCTTTCTTT	CASATGLAAEAFF
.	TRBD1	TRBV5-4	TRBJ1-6	TGTGCCAGCAGCTCTGGACAGGGTTTTTCACCCCTCCACTTT	CASSSGQGFSPLHF
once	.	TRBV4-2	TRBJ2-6	TGTGCCAGCAGCCAATCAGGGGACTATATAACGGGGGCCAACGTCCTGACTTTC	CASSQSGDYITGANVLTF
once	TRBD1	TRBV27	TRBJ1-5	TGTGCCAGCAGTTTAAGAGGACAGGCGGGCAATCAGCCCCAGCATTTT	CASSLRGQAGNQPQHF
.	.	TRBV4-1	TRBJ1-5	TGCGCCAGCAGCCAAGATCATGGCAATCAGCCCCAGCATTTT	CASSQDHGNQPQHF
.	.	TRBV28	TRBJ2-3	TGTGCCAGCAGTTTATCCCCAGGACTGACAGATACGCAGTATTTT	CASSLSPGLTDTQYF
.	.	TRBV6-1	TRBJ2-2	TGTGCCAGCAGTGAAACTCAAAGGGCGGGGTCGCGGACCGGGGAGCTGTTTTTT	CASSETQRAGSRTGELFF
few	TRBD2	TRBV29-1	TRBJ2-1	TGCAGCGTTGAAGGGTGGACTAGCGGGAGATATAATGAGCAGTTCTTC	CSVEGWTSGRYNEQFF
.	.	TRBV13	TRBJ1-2	TGTGCCAGCAGCGCGGGCAATACCAACTATGGCTACACCTTC	CASSAGNTNYGYTF
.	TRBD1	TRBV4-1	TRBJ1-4	TGCGCCAGCAGCCAAGCGGGGACAGCAACTAATGAAAAACTGTTTTTT	CASSQAGTATNEKLFF
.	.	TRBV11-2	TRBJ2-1	TGTGCCAGCAGCCCCTACGGCTCCTACAATGAGCAGTTCTTC	CASSPYGSYNEQFF
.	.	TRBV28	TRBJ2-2	TGTGCCAGCAGTTTATCAGGGACCGGGGAGCTGTTTTTT	CASSLSGTGELFF
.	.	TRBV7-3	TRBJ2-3	TGTGCCAGCAGCCGAGCGACTAGTTTAACTAGCACAGATACGCAGTATTTT	CASSRATSLTSTDTQYF
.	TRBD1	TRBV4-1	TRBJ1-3	TGCGCCAGCAGCCAAGAAGGGTTTCAGGGGGGAATAAACACCATATATTTT	CASSQEGFQGGINTIYF
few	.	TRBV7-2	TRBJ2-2	TGTGCCAGCAGCTTCAAGGTGGGAGAGGCCGGGGAGCTGTTTTTT	CASSFKVGEAGELFF
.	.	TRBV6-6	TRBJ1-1	TGTGCCAGCGTCTGGGCAGGGTCTGACACTGAAGCTTTCTTT	CASVWAGSDTEAFF
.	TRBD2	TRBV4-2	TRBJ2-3	TGTGCCAGCAGCCAACAAGCGGGAGGAGGCACAGATACGCAGTATTTT	CASSQQAGGGTDTQYF
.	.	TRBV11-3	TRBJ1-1	TGTGCCAGCAGCTCCTTGGGACAGAACACTGAAGCTTTCTTT	CASSSLGQNTEAFF
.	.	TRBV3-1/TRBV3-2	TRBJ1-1	TGTGCCAGCAGCCGGCCTACTTTCGGGGTATTGAACACTGAAGCTTTCTTT	CASSRPTFGVLNTEAFF
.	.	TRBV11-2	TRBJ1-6	TGTGCCAGCAGCTACATGGCGGGGGGTAGTTCACCCCTCCACTTT	CASSYMAGGSSPLHF
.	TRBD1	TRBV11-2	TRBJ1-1	TGTGCCAGCAGCCACTATAGGAGGGACAGGTCAATATCCGCTTTCTTT	CASSHYRRDRSISAFF
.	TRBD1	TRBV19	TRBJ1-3	TGTGCCTCCCGTGGACAGGGGATGAACACCATATATTTT	CASRGQGMNTIYF
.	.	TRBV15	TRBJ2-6	TGTGCCACCAGCAGGTCGGCTGGGGGCTACCTCTCTGGGGCCAACGTCCTGACTTTC	CATSRSAGGYLSGANVLTF
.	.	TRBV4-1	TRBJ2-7	TGCGCCAGCAGACGAACGGGCAGGGGAAATGGCGAGCAGTACTTC	CASRRTGRGNGEQYF
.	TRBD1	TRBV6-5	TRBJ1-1	TGTGCCAGCAGTTTTACAACCGGGACAGGAGTCACTGAAGCTTTCTTT	CASSFTTGTGVTEAFF
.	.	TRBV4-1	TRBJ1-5	TGCGCCAGCAGCCAAGAGGGGACAATCAATCAGCCCCAGCATTTT	CASSQEGTINQPQHF
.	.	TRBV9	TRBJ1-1	TGTGCCAGCAGCCGGCGAGGTGGGAGTGGCACTGAAGCTTTCTTT	CASSRRGGSGTEAFF
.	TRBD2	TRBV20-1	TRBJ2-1	TGCAGTGCTAGTCCGGGACTAGCGGGAGGTACGAATGAGCAGTTCTTC	CSASPGLAGGTNEQFF
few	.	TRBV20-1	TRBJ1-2	TGCAGTGCTAGTCGAACCGGGGTTCGAGATGGCTACACCTTC	CSASRTGVRDGYTF
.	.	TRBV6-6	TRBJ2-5	TGTGCCAGCGAGGGCACCGGTCGGGAGACCCAGTACTTC	CASEGTGRETQYF
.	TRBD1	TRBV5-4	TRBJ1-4	TGTGCCAGCACCTTTCGGCAAACAGGGGGCAATGAAAAACTGTTTTTT	CASTFRQTGGNEKLFF
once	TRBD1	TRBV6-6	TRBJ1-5	TGTGCCAGCAGTTACCCAGGGGGGAATGATCAGCCCCAGCATTTT	CASSYPGGNDQPQHF
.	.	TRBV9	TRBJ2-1	TGTGCCAGCAGCGGTGAGAGGTACAATGAGCAGTTCTTC	CASSGERYNEQFF